Presented here are 27 T cell receptor beta chains from one specimen sequenced in a study of cytomegalovirus exposure and HLA in healthy donors. 13 Jbeta primers and 60 Vbeta primers were used for the PCR. Clones were read by immunoSEQ multiplex PCR, and TCRdb kept only the in-frame ones, dropping some. The sample carries around 130,000 clones, over 70% recorded once. Material: PBMCs. The receptors derive from a woman between 40 and 55 years old in good health and CMV-seronegative.

The gene calls are TRBV27 and TRBJ2-1; the D gene is possibly TRBD2 (5 bases). The CDR3 sequence is 16 residues long. Germline V lookup: CDR1 MNHEY, CDR2 SMNVEV (reference sequence). V gave up 5 bases and J gave up 0 bases, with 14 bases separating them. CDR3 loop: CASSPGSESSYNEQFF. CDR3 in DNA: TGTGCCAGCAGTCCCGGTAGCGAGAGCTCCTACAATGAGCAGTTCTTC.

This chain links TRBV7-6 with TRBJ2-5; D remains unclear. The germline V and J ends were trimmed by 6 bases and 3 bases, with 11 bases remaining between them. The germline V gene has CDR1 SGHVS and CDR2 FNYEAQ. This CDR3 spans 13 amino acids. The CDR3 here is CASRPTGEETQYF. The CDR3 DNA sequence: TGTGCCAGCAGGCCTACTGGTGAAGAGACCCAGTACTTC.

The V call is TRBV5-1, the J call TRBJ1-4; TRBD1 might be the D (5 bases). The germline CDR1 and CDR2 sequences are SGHRS and YFSETQ. V was pared by 2 bases and J by 6 bases, with 11 bases between. The CDR3 loop spans 14 amino acids. This chain's CDR3 is CASSFGGDDEKLFF. CDR3 DNA sequence: TGCGCCAGCAGCTTTGGCGGGGACGATGAAAAACTGTTTTTT.

This chain links TRBV19 with TRBJ2-6; D gene uncertain. The V gene's germline CDR1 is LNHDA and CDR2 SQIVND (reference sequence). V lost 3 bases and J 1 base, leaving 7 bases between the germline ends. CDR3 size: 15 residues. As DNA, the CDR3 is TGTGCCAGTAGTATTTCCGGGTCTGGGGCCAACGTCCTGACTTTC. This encodes CASSISGSGANVLTF.

The chain joins TRBV4-1 to TRBJ2-6; D call uncertain. Trimming stripped 0 bases from V and 0 bases from J, with 9 bases between. The CDR3 has 17 amino acids. The germline V gene encodes CDR1 MGHRA and CDR2 YSYEKL. The CDR3 spells CASSQELLSSGANVLTF. CDR3 DNA sequence: TGCGCCAGCAGCCAAGAACTTTTGAGCTCTGGGGCCAACGTCCTGACTTTC.

This chain joins TRBV18 and TRBJ2-5; D remains ambiguous. Germline-derived CDR1 and CDR2 are KGHSH and LQKENI. The CDR3 is 15 residues long. Trimming shortened V by 0 bases and J by 3 bases, and 11 bases separated the two germline ends. CDR3 loop: CASSPPMASKETQYF. The CDR3 coding sequence is TGTGCCAGCTCACCACCGATGGCTAGTAAAGAGACCCAGTACTTC.

V usage is TRBV5-1 and J usage is TRBJ2-3; tentative D call: TRBD2 (6 bases). The CDR3 spans 12 residues. CDR1 is SGHRS and CDR2 is YFSETQ in the germline V gene. V gave up 4 bases and J gave up 6 bases, with 9 bases separating them. CDR3 sequence reads: CASSRGGDTQYF. CDR3 coding DNA: TGCGCCAGCAGCAGAGGAGGGGATACGCAGTATTTT.

The chain joins TRBV6-1 to TRBJ2-7, with a tentative D call TRBD2 (5 bases). Germline CDR1 MNHNS, CDR2 SASEGT. The V end was cut by 10 bases, the J end by 1 base, with 20 bases between. The CDR3 length is 15 residues. DNA of the CDR3: TGTGCCACGGCCGACGGGATTTCTCCTTCCTACGAGCAGTACTTC. Translating it yields CATADGISPSYEQYF.

V gene TRBV6-1 combines with J gene TRBJ1-2; 8 bases fit TRBD1. The V and J ends lost 5 bases and 2 bases, in that order; junction bases with no gene match: 4. The CDR3 covers 14 residues. In germline, CDR1 is MNHNS, CDR2 SASEGT. For the CDR3, the DNA is TGTGCCAGCAGTTATGGACAGGGAAACTATGGCTACACCTTC. Translation: CASSYGQGNYGYTF.

This chain connects TRBV29-1 to TRBJ2-3, with TRBD2 matching over 10 bases. J lost 0 bases, V lost 8 bases, and 2 bases had no gene match. The CDR3 spans 13 residues. The germline gives CDR1 SQVTM, CDR2 ANQGSEA. The CDR3 DNA is TGCAGCTTAGCGGGAGGAAGCACAGATACGCAGTATTTT. This codes for CSLAGGSTDTQYF.

The chain links TRBV29-1 to TRBJ1-2, with D possibly being TRBD1 (5 bases). V gave up 6 bases and J gave up 5 bases, with 16 bases separating them. Germline lookup yields CDR1 SQVTM and CDR2 ANQGSEA. The length of the CDR3 is 13 residues. For the CDR3, the DNA is TGCAGCGTCGAACCAGGGCAGGAGTATGGCTACACCTTC. Translated, it gives CSVEPGQEYGYTF.

This chain uses TRBV5-1 with TRBJ2-1, with D perhaps TRBD1 (6 bases). The CDR3 is made up of 14 amino acids. The germline V gene has CDR1 SGHRS and CDR2 YFSETQ. Trimming removed 4 bases from V and 5 bases from J, with 13 bases in between. The CDR3 is CASSPGRTDNEQFF. The CDR3 DNA follows: TGCGCCAGCAGCCCTGGTCGGACAGACAATGAGCAGTTCTTC.

This sequence joins TRBV6-5 and TRBJ2-2; 7 bases agree with TRBD1. V was pared by 8 bases and J by 0 bases, with 6 bases of the junction left unmatched. CDR1 and CDR2 (germline): MNHEY, SVGAGI. The CDR3 length is 15 residues. The DNA of the CDR3 is TGTGCCAGCCAACGGGACAGAGCGAACACCGGGGAGCTGTTTTTT. Translating gives CASQRDRANTGELFF.

CDR3 residues: CASSDKEGVAKNIQYF. Here the CDR3 DNA reads TGTGCCAGCAGTGACAAGGAAGGGGTAGCCAAAAACATTCAGTACTTC. This chain links TRBV2 with TRBJ2-4, with TRBD1 as a possible D gene (5 bases). Trimming took off 3 bases at V and 0 bases at J, with 12 bases between the two ends. Germline loops: CDR1 SNHLY, CDR2 FYNNEI. This CDR3 has 16 amino acids.

The chain uses TRBV6-5 and TRBJ1-3; D gene uncertain. This CDR3 is 14 amino acids long. Germline-derived CDR1 and CDR2 are MNHEY and SVGAGI. Trimming cost V 10 bases and J 0 bases, with 13 bases left between them. CDR3 coding DNA: TGTGCCACCCACGGGTTGCACTCTGGAAACACCATATATTTT. Protein product: CATHGLHSGNTIYF.

The chain employs TRBV15 and TRBJ1-4; D is unresolved. The CDR3 is 15 residues long. Deletions cut 5 bases from V and 4 bases from J, with 14 bases between. The germline gives CDR1 LNHNV, CDR2 YYDKDF (reference sequence). This CDR3 is CATSGGDSGNEKLFF. The CDR3 DNA follows: TGTGCCACCAGCGGCGGTGATTCGGGTAATGAAAAACTGTTTTTT.

V gene TRBV11-2 combines with J gene TRBJ2-5; TRBD2 might be the D (5 bases). V lost 1 base to trimming and J lost 0 bases, with 12 bases between them. The CDR3 loop spans 16 amino acids. Germline V CDR1 and CDR2: SGHAT, FQNNGV. This CDR3 is CASSLVGLAHQETQYF. The CDR3, as DNA: TGTGCCAGCAGCTTAGTCGGCCTAGCCCACCAAGAGACCCAGTACTTC.

This sequence joins TRBV5-5 and TRBJ1-3; D might be TRBD1 (6 bases). There are 14 residues in the CDR3. The V gene lost 4 bases and the J gene lost 3 bases, with 11 bases spanning the gap. Germline V CDR1 and CDR2: SGHKS, YYEKEE (reference sequence). The CDR3 here is CASSGNRVGNTIYF. CDR3 DNA sequence: TGTGCCAGCAGCGGAAACAGGGTTGGAAACACCATATATTTT.

The rearrangement joins TRBV27 to TRBJ2-1, with TRBD1 matching over 10 bases. CDR1 and CDR2 from the germline V gene are MNHEY and SMNVEV (reference sequence). This CDR3 contains 14 residues. V gave up 7 bases and J gave up 7 bases; unmatched junction bases: 7. The DNA of the CDR3 is TGTGCCAGCACTAGGACAGGGGGGATGAATGAGCAGTTCTTC. It codes for CASTRTGGMNEQFF.

This chain links TRBV27 with TRBJ2-7, with 8 bases fitting TRBD2. The CDR3 has 16 residues. J lost 3 bases, V lost 5 bases, and 12 bases had no gene match. CDR1 is MNHEY, CDR2 SMNVEV, per germline (reference sequence). This CDR3 is CASSPTPSGSDYEQYF. Here the CDR3 DNA reads TGTGCCAGCAGTCCAACACCCAGCGGGAGCGACTACGAGCAGTACTTC.

The gene calls are TRBV5-1 and TRBJ2-2; TRBD1 might be the D (6 bases). V lost 2 bases, J lost 6 bases, and 11 bases lay in between. CDR1 and CDR2 (germline): SGHRS, YFSETQ. The CDR3 sequence is 14 residues long. The CDR3, as DNA: TGCGCCAGCAGCTTCACAGGGACCCCCGGGGAGCTGTTTTTT. It yields the protein CASSFTGTPGELFF.

This clone was recorded only once. V and J are TRBV7-2 and TRBJ1-5; D is unresolved. This CDR3 spans 14 amino acids. Between the trimmed V and J ends, which lost 1 base and 6 bases, there was a span of 10 bases. CDR1 and CDR2 (germline): SGHTA, FQGNSA. For the CDR3, the DNA is TGTGCCAGCAGCTTAGAGTGGTCGGGTCAGCCCCAGCATTTT. Its protein product is CASSLEWSGQPQHF. Combining the CDR3 with reference TRBV7-2 and TRBJ1-5 gives the whole variable domain GAGVSQSPSNKVTEKGKDVELRCDPISGHTALYWYRQSLGQGLEFLIYFQGNSAPDKSGLPSDRFSAERTGGSVSTLTIQRTQQEDSAVYLCASSLEWSGQPQHFGDGTRLSIL.

This rearrangement joins TRBV19 to TRBJ2-5; the match to TRBD1 covers 10 bases. This CDR3 spans 14 amino acids. J gave up 7 bases and V 7 bases, and 9 bases lay outside the gene matches. Germline loops: CDR1 LNHDA, CDR2 SQIVND (reference sequence). CDR3 sequence: CASTTTGGVGTQYF. As DNA, the CDR3 is TGTGCCAGTACCACGACAGGGGGCGTGGGGACCCAGTACTTC.

This clone has a handful of counts. The V gene is TRBV6-5, the J gene TRBJ1-1; no reliable D call. Germline CDR1 and CDR2: MNHEY and SVGAGI. The V gene lost 5 bases and the J gene lost 1 base, with 8 bases spanning the gap. The CDR3 spans 13 residues. The CDR3 region is CASSQDANTEAFF. CDR3 bases: TGTGCCAGCAGTCAGGATGCGAACACTGAAGCTTTCTTT.

This clone has only one observation. This chain uses TRBV29-1 with TRBJ1-1, with 12 nucleotides matching TRBD1. CDR1 and CDR2 from the germline V gene are SQVTM and ANQGSEA. The CDR3 has 13 amino acids. Trimming took 4 bases from V and 5 from J; bases not matched to a gene: 2. CDR3 DNA: TGCAGCGTTGGGGACAGGGGGCGGACTGAAGCTTTCTTT. Translation: CSVGDRGRTEAFF.

The chain combines TRBV25-1 with TRBJ2-2; 7 positions agree with TRBD1. The germline gives CDR1 MGHDK, CDR2 SYGVNS. This CDR3 has 15 amino acids. V shed 4 bases, J shed 4 bases, and the junction held 6 bases outside the gene matches. Written as DNA, the CDR3 is TGTGCCAGCAGTGGAACAGGGGCTGGCACCGGGGAGCTGTTTTTT. This codes for CASSGTGAGTGELFF.

The chain couples TRBV28 to TRBJ2-7; unclear D gene. The CDR3 extends over 13 amino acids. V was cut by 6 bases and J by 5 bases, with 14 bases left in between. Germline V lookup: CDR1 MDHEN, CDR2 SYDVKM. This chain's CDR3 is CASSAPSIDEQYF. The CDR3 DNA reads TGTGCCAGCAGCGCCCCGAGTATCGACGAGCAGTACTTC.